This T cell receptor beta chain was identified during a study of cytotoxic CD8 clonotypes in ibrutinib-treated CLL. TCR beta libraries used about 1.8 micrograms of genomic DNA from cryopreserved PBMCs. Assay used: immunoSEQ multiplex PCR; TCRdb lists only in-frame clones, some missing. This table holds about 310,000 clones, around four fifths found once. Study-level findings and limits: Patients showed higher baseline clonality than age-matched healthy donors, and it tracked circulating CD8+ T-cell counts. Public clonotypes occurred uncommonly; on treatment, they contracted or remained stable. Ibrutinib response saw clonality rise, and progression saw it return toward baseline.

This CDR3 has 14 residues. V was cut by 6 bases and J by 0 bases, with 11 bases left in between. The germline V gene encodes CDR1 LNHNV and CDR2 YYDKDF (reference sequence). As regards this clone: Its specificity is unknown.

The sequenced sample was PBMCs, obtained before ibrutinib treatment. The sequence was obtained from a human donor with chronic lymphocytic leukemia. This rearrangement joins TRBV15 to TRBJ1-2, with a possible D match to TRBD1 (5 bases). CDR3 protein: CATSWGGSNYGYTF. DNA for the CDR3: TGTGCCACCAGTTGGGGGGGTTCTAACTATGGCTACACCTTC.